The 15 T cell receptor beta chains in this list originate from one sample, sequenced in a study of blood T cell repertoires in COVID-19. TCRdb's copy holds only in-frame clones and misses some; the assay was immunoSEQ multiplex PCR. The profile covers roughly 180,000 clones, with under 85% appearing a single time and roughly 1.1% taken by the ten largest. The sequencing sample was made of peripheral blood. These receptors all come from a man aged 60-69 years who had recovered from COVID-19.

For this clone: Other DNA sequences in this sample translate to the same CDR3. The J gene is TRBJ2-2, the V gene TRBV18, with 8 bases lining up with TRBD1. The germline V gene encodes CDR1 KGHSH and CDR2 LQKENI. The length of the CDR3 is 15 residues. V lost 6 bases, J lost 1 base, and 4 bases stayed unmatched. The CDR3 sequence is CASSPGTGNTGELFF. The DNA for the CDR3 is TGTGCCAGCTCTCCGGGGACAGGGAACACCGGGGAGCTGTTTTTT.

The chain couples TRBV6-2 or TRBV6-3 to TRBJ1-6; no clear D. The CDR3 is 13 amino acids. V lost 4 bases, J lost 9 bases, and 10 bases lay in between. The germline CDR1 and CDR2 sequences are MNHEY and SVGEGT. The CDR3 region is CASSLEEGSPLHF. The CDR3 DNA reads as TGTGCCAGCAGTTTGGAAGAGGGTTCACCCCTCCACTTT.

The chain is built from TRBV29-1 and TRBJ1-4; 9 bases agree with TRBD1. Germline V gene lookup returns CDR1 SQVTM and CDR2 ANQGSEA. The CDR3 is 13 amino acids. The trim removed 7 bases at V and 7 bases at J, leaving 7 bases unmatched. The CDR3 loop is CSGMEGQGEKLFF. In DNA, the CDR3 is TGCAGCGGAATGGAGGGACAGGGTGAAAAACTGTTTTTT. The whole variable domain, filled in from reference TRBV29-1 and TRBJ1-4, reads SAVISQKPSRDICQRGTSLTIQCQVDSQVTMMFWYRQQPGQSLTLIATANQGSEATYESGFVIDKFPISRPNLTFSTLTVSNMSPEDSSIYLCSGMEGQGEKLFFGSGTQLSVL.

This clone was detected once. The chain joins TRBV2 to TRBJ2-4; 10 bases are a match to TRBD2. The V and J ends lost 3 bases and 8 bases, in that order; junction bases with no gene match: 10. CDR3 length: 16 residues. Germline V gene data show CDR1 as SNHLY and CDR2 as FYNNEI. The CDR3 loop is CASSDGASGGLDIQYF. The CDR3 DNA reads TGTGCCAGCAGTGATGGGGCTAGCGGGGGATTGGACATTCAGTACTTC.

This rearrangement joins TRBV28 to TRBJ2-3; unclear D gene. Per the germline V gene, CDR1 is MDHEN and CDR2 is SYDVKM. The CDR3 is made up of 15 amino acids. The ends were cut back, 4 bases at V and 1 base at J, with 12 bases in the middle. The CDR3 region has the DNA TGTGCCAGCAGTTCCCCCCCGATAGGCACAGATACGCAGTATTTT. Its translation is CASSSPPIGTDTQYF.

The genes are TRBV4-2 and TRBJ1-6, with unresolved D. Trimming removed 4 bases at V and 7 bases at J, with 17 bases between. This CDR3 is built from 16 residues. The V gene's germline CDR1 is LGHNA and CDR2 YNFKEQ. CDR3 sequence: CASSPTEKVLNSPLHF. CDR3 nucleotides: TGTGCCAGCAGCCCGACGGAGAAGGTACTGAATTCACCCCTCCACTTT.

The chain recombines TRBV12-3 or TRBV12-4 with TRBJ2-3, with D possibly TRBD1 on 6 matching bases. The V end was cut by 8 bases, the J end by 5 bases, with 14 bases between. This CDR3 comprises 13 residues. DNA of the CDR3: TGTGCCAGCCTGGGGGCGCAGGTAGATACGCAGTATTTT. This sequence encodes CASLGAQVDTQYF.

The genes are TRBV5-1 and TRBJ2-7; a possible D gene is TRBD2 (5 bases). V lost 4 bases and J lost 3, with 14 bases in between. The CDR3 has 14 residues. From germline, CDR1 is SGHRS and CDR2 YFSETQ. CDR3 sequence: CASSLDGKNYEQYF. CDR3 DNA: TGCGCCAGCAGCCTGGACGGGAAAAACTACGAGCAGTACTTC.

The chain uses TRBV18 and TRBJ2-1; 8 positions agree with TRBD2. CDR3 length equals 17 residues. The V gene end was trimmed by 5 bases and the J gene end by 7 bases; junction bases not matched to a gene: 16. The germline gives CDR1 KGHSH, CDR2 LQKENI. As DNA, the CDR3 is TGTGCCAGCTCATCTTGGACTAGCAGGGGCCCTGCTAATGAGCAGTTCTTC. Its protein product is CASSSWTSRGPANEQFF.

The chain combines TRBV2 with TRBJ2-5; no clear D gene. Germline-derived CDR1 and CDR2 are SNHLY and FYNNEI. This CDR3 is built from 11 residues. Trimming stripped 4 bases from V and 3 bases from J, with 3 bases between. The CDR3 reads CASSAEETQYF. The CDR3 nucleotides are TGTGCCAGCAGTGCCGAAGAGACCCAGTACTTC. Full variable domain (remainder filled in from reference TRBV2 and TRBJ2-5): EPEVTQTPSHQVTQMGQEVILRCVPISNHLYFYWYRQILGQKVEFLVSFYNNEISEKSEIFDDQFSVERPDGSNFTLKIRSTKLEDSAMYFCASSAEETQYFGPGTRLLVL.

The chain has TRBV9 and TRBJ1-4; 8 positions match TRBD1. V lost 4 bases and J lost 7; bases outside the gene matches: 9. CDR3 length: 15 amino acids. CDR1 and CDR2 (germline): SGDLS, YYNGEE. Here the CDR3 reads CASSTATGESEKLFF. CDR3 nucleotide sequence: TGTGCCAGCAGCACCGCGACAGGGGAAAGTGAAAAACTGTTTTTT.

V usage is TRBV18 and J usage is TRBJ1-5; D not certain. Germline V gene sequence: CDR1 KGHSH, CDR2 LQKENI. The CDR3 contains 15 residues. With 0 bases removed from V and 11 bases from J, the gap between germline ends came to 17 bases. The CDR3 DNA is TGTGCCAGCTCACCACCAAGGGCCGAGGGTAAGGCCCAGCATTTT. As protein: CASSPPRAEGKAQHF.

The rearrangement joins TRBV6-2 or TRBV6-3 to TRBJ2-7; the match to TRBD1 covers 7 bases. Germline CDR1 is MNHEY and CDR2 is SVGEGT. The CDR3 runs 15 residues. V shed 6 bases and J 5 bases; nucleotides not matched to a gene: 13. The CDR3 region is CASSSTWDSNHEQYF. CDR3 sequence (DNA): TGTGCCAGCAGCTCGACCTGGGACAGTAACCACGAGCAGTACTTC.

The genes are TRBV30 and TRBJ2-3; TRBD2 aligns across 8 bases. There are 14 residues in the CDR3. Germline V gene sequence: CDR1 GTSNPN, CDR2 SVGIG (reference sequence). V gave up 1 base and J gave up 4 bases; unmatched junction bases: 4. CDR3 sequence: CAWSERGIADTQYF. CDR3 coding DNA: TGTGCCTGGAGTGAGCGGGGGATCGCAGATACGCAGTATTTT.

V and J are TRBV12-3 or TRBV12-4 and TRBJ1-1; D is unresolved. The CDR3 is 13 residues long. The V and J ends lost 6 bases and 7 bases respectively, with 15 bases between them. The CDR3 reads CASSDGPPGEAFF. CDR3 sequence (DNA): TGTGCCAGCAGCGATGGGCCACCCGGTGAAGCTTTCTTT.